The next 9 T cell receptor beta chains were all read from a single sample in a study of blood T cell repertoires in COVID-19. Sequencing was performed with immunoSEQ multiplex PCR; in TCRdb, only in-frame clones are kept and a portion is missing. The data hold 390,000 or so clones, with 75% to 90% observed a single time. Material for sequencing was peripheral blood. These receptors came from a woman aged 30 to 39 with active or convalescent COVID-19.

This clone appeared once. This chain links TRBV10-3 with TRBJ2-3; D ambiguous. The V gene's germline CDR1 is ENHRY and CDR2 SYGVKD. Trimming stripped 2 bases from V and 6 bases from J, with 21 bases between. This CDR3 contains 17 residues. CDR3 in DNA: TGTGCCATCAGTGAGGGCCCGGATGGTCTTGGAGAGGATACGCAGTATTTT. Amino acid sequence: CAISEGPDGLGEDTQYF.

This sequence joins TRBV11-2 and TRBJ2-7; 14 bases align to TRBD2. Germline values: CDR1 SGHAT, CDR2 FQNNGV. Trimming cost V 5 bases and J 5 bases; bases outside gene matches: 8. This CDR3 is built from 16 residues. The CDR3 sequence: CASSLGGLAGEDEQYF. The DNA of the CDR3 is TGTGCCAGCAGCCTAGGGGGACTAGCGGGAGAAGACGAGCAGTACTTC.

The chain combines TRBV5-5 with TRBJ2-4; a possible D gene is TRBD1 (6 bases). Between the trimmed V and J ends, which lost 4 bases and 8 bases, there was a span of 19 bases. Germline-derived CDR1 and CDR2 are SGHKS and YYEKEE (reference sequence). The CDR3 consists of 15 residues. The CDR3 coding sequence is TGTGCCAGCAGCCCGTGGCCGACAGGTGCGGACATTCAGTACTTC. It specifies CASSPWPTGADIQYF.

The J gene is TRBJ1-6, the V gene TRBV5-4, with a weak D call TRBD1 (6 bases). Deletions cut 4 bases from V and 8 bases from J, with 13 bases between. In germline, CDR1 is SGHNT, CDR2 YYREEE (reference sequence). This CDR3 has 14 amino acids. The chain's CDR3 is CASSTYRADSPLHF. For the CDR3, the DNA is TGTGCCAGCAGCACTTACAGGGCGGATTCACCCCTCCACTTT.

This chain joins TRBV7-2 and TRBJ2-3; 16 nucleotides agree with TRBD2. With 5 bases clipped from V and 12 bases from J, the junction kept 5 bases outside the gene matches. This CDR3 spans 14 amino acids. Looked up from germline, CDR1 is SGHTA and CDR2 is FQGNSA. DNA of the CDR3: TGTGCCAGCAGCCCCGGGACTAGCGGGAGGGGACAGTATTTT. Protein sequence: CASSPGTSGRGQYF.

In DNA, the CDR3 is TGCAGCGGAAGTGGACTACGGGACAATGAGCAGTTCTTC. Translation: CSGSGLRDNEQFF. The V call is TRBV29-1, the J call TRBJ2-1; weak D call: TRBD2 (6 bases). The V gene lost 7 bases and the J gene lost 5 bases, with 15 bases spanning the gap. This CDR3 comprises 13 residues. In germline, CDR1 is SQVTM, CDR2 ANQGSEA.

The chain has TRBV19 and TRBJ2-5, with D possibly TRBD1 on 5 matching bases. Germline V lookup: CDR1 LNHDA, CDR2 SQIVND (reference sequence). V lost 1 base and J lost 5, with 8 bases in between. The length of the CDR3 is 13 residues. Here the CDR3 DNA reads TGTGCCAGTAGTATAGGACAGTTGGAGACCCAGTACTTC. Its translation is CASSIGQLETQYF. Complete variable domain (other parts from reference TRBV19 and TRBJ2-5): DGGITQSPKYLFRKEGQNVTLSCEQNLNHDAMYWYRQDPGQGLRLIYYSQIVNDFQKGDIAEGYSVSREKKESFPLTVTSAQKNPTAFYLCASSIGQLETQYFGPGTRLLVL.

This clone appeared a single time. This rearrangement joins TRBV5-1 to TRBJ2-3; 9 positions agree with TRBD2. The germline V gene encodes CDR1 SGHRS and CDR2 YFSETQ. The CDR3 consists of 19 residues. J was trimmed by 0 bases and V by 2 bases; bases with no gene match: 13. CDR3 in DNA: TGCGCCAGCAGCTTAAGGGCGCTAGCGGGAAGCCCGAGCACAGATACGCAGTATTTT. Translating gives CASSLRALAGSPSTDTQYF.

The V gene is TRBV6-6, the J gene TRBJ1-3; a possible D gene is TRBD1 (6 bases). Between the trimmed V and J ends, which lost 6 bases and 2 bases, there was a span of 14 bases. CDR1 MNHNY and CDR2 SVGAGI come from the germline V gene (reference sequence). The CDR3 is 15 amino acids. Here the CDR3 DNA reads TGTGCCAGCAGCCAATTACGGGACACTGGAAACACCATATATTTT. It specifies CASSQLRDTGNTIYF.